What follows are 18 T cell receptor beta chains derived from one specimen sequenced in a study of Ad26.COV2.S vaccination and SARS-CoV-2 variants. Treatment indicated: some 19 received Ad26.COV2.S at low or high dose, single or two shots; about 5 received placebo; per-sample allocation not given. Sampling was performed 63 days after the first vaccine or placebo injection. Clones were sequenced by immunoSEQ multiplex PCR, and TCRdb holds only the in-frame ones, with some missing. This table holds a few hundred thousand clones, 92% found once. Sequencing was performed on peripheral blood, taken in a trial of Ad26.COV2.S vaccine versus placebo. Source of these receptors: a person aged 18-60 years who received the Ad26.COV2.S COVID-19 vaccine or a placebo.

V is TRBV28 and J is TRBJ2-7; possibly TRBD1 for D (5 bases). The V gene's germline CDR1 is MDHEN and CDR2 SYDVKM. The CDR3 runs to 12 residues. V was cut by 6 bases and J by 6 bases, with 12 bases left in between. The CDR3 loop reads CASRGPAREQYF. The DNA of the CDR3 is TGTGCCAGCAGGGGGCCCGCGCGCGAGCAGTACTTC.

This clone was seen a single time. This sequence joins TRBV28 and TRBJ2-5, with D possibly matching TRBD2 (6 bases). Germline assignment: CDR1 MDHEN and CDR2 SYDVKM. This CDR3 spans 13 amino acids. The V end lost 8 bases, the J end lost 5 bases, and 15 bases lay between the germline ends. The CDR3, as DNA: TGTGCCAGCCGGGGGTTACGATTGGAGACCCAGTACTTC. Translation gives CASRGLRLETQYF.

V is TRBV12-3 or TRBV12-4 and J is TRBJ2-1, with 8 bases fitting TRBD1. Trimming at V came to 5 bases and at J to 8 bases, leaving 2 bases not matched to a gene. This CDR3 has 12 amino acids. CDR3 nucleotide sequence: TGTGCCAGCAGTAGACAGGGGTATGAGCAGTTCTTC. It translates to CASSRQGYEQFF.

The gene calls are TRBV5-1 and TRBJ1-6, with 10 bases matching TRBD1. V trimming: 4 bases; J trimming: 5 bases; junction bases outside the gene matches: 3. CDR1 SGHRS and CDR2 YFSETQ come from the germline V gene. This CDR3 has 15 amino acids. CDR3 sequence (DNA): TGCGCCAGCAGCCCGACAGGGGGCGATAATTCACCCCTCCACTTT. It is translated as CASSPTGGDNSPLHF.

V is TRBV6-5 and J is TRBJ1-4; TRBD1 might be the D (5 bases). The germline V gene encodes CDR1 MNHEY and CDR2 SVGAGI. Deletions cut 4 bases from V and 10 bases from J, with 16 bases between. There are 14 residues in the CDR3. This chain's CDR3 is CASSSADTGGKLFF. The CDR3 DNA follows: TGTGCCAGCAGTTCAGCGGACACGGGCGGAAAACTGTTTTTT.

The V call is TRBV5-6, the J call TRBJ1-1; TRBD1 agrees at 9 bases. V was pared by 4 bases and J by 5 bases, with 6 bases of the junction left unmatched. The CDR3 has 14 amino acids. CDR1 SGHDT and CDR2 YYEEEE come from the germline V gene. The CDR3: CASSLGQGRTEAFF. CDR3 nucleotides: TGTGCCAGCAGCCTGGGACAGGGTAGGACTGAAGCTTTCTTT.

The chain couples TRBV27 to TRBJ2-7; a possible D gene is TRBD1 (5 bases). This CDR3 contains 13 residues. V shed 2 bases and J shed 4 bases, with 9 bases lying between them. CDR1 is MNHEY, CDR2 SMNVEV, per germline (reference sequence). Written as DNA, the CDR3 is TGTGCCAGCAGTTTACAGCAGGGTTACGAGCAGTACTTC. This gives the protein CASSLQQGYEQYF.

The V gene is TRBV18, the J gene TRBJ2-7, with TRBD1 identical over 7 bases. Trimming cost V 3 bases and J 0 bases; bases outside gene matches: 2. The CDR3 runs 14 residues. Germline values: CDR1 KGHSH, CDR2 LQKENI. CDR3 sequence: CASSPGTASYEQYF. In DNA, the CDR3 is TGTGCCAGCTCACCCGGGACAGCCTCCTACGAGCAGTACTTC.

The J gene is TRBJ1-4, the V gene TRBV6-1; unclear D gene. This CDR3 has 11 amino acids. V was trimmed by 3 bases and J by 12 bases, leaving 8 bases between them. Germline-derived CDR1 and CDR2 are MNHNS and SASEGT. DNA for the CDR3: TGTGCCAGCAGTGACCCGGGCCAACTGTTTTTT. Its protein is CASSDPGQLFF.

The rearrangement uses TRBV5-1 and TRBJ1-4, with TRBD1 identical over 9 bases. Germline V gene sequence: CDR1 SGHRS, CDR2 YFSETQ. The CDR3 contains 15 residues. The V segment lost 4 bases and the J segment 4 bases; nucleotides outside the gene matches: 5. Here the CDR3 reads CASSPGTGFNEKLFF. DNA for the CDR3: TGCGCCAGCAGCCCCGGGACAGGGTTTAATGAAAAACTGTTTTTT.

The J gene is TRBJ2-4, the V gene TRBV7-8, with no clear D. The V gene lost 5 bases and the J gene lost 6 bases, with 8 bases spanning the gap. Per germline, CDR1 SGHVS and CDR2 FQNEAQ. There are 12 residues in the CDR3. CDR3 loop: CASSPQGNIQYF. CDR3 nucleotide sequence: TGTGCCAGCAGCCCCCAAGGAAACATTCAGTACTTC.

This clone was counted between two and nine times. This chain uses TRBV28 with TRBJ2-2; TRBD1 agrees at 10 bases. CDR3 size: 15 residues. V shed 2 bases and J 6 bases; nucleotides not matched to a gene: 3. CDR1 and CDR2 from the germline V gene are MDHEN and SYDVKM. DNA of the CDR3: TGTGCCAGCAGTTTAAGCGGACAGGGGGCCGGGGAGCTGTTTTTT. Its translation: CASSLSGQGAGELFF.

This chain uses TRBV10-3 with TRBJ2-3, with TRBD1 matching over 9 bases. V lost 10 bases, J lost 2 bases, and 10 bases stayed unmatched. Germline assignment: CDR1 ENHRY and CDR2 SYGVKD. The CDR3 has 15 residues. CDR3 sequence (DNA): TGTGCCACCGGGACAGGGATCCTCTCCACAGATACGCAGTATTTT. As protein: CATGTGILSTDTQYF.

The V gene is TRBV7-2, the J gene TRBJ1-2; 11 nucleotides align to TRBD1. The CDR3 extends over 13 amino acids. Germline CDR1 is SGHTA and CDR2 is FQGNSA. The V gene end was trimmed by 6 bases and the J gene end by 11 bases; junction bases not matched to a gene: 8. CDR3 nucleotides: TGTGCCAGCAGACAGGGACAGGGGGGAATGTACACCTTC. This gives the protein CASRQGQGGMYTF.

The chain couples TRBV4-3 to TRBJ2-1; 12 nucleotides match TRBD2. Germline trimming cut 1 base from V and 4 bases from J; bases unmatched to any gene: 2. This CDR3 region has 16 residues. Germline V CDR1 and CDR2: LGHNA, YSLEER. The CDR3 region is CASSQGLAGVYNEQFF. CDR3 sequence (DNA): TGCGCCAGCAGCCAAGGACTAGCGGGGGTATACAATGAGCAGTTCTTC.

V gene TRBV7-6 combines with J gene TRBJ1-2; TRBD1 agrees at 7 bases. The V gene end was trimmed by 0 bases and the J gene end by 7 bases; junction bases not matched to a gene: 5. CDR1 is SGHVS, CDR2 FNYEAQ, per germline. The CDR3 has 14 amino acids. The CDR3: CASSLAGQEVGYTF. The CDR3 coding sequence is TGTGCCAGCAGCTTAGCCGGACAGGAGGTTGGCTACACCTTC.

The chain joins TRBV5-6 to TRBJ2-1; the D is unclear. Germline loops: CDR1 SGHDT, CDR2 YYEEEE. CDR3 length equals 13 residues. V was pared by 5 bases and J by 8 bases, with 14 bases between. The CDR3 region has the DNA TGTGCCAGCAGTCCGGTCCTATACGATGAGCAGTTCTTC. This codes for CASSPVLYDEQFF.

V and J are TRBV6-5 and TRBJ1-2; D might be TRBD1 (5 bases). The CDR3 loop spans 15 amino acids. Trimming took off 6 bases at V and 4 bases at J, with 18 bases between the two ends. The germline V gene encodes CDR1 MNHEY and CDR2 SVGAGI. The CDR3, as DNA: TGTGCCAGCAGCGAGACAGCGACTGGGGGCTATGGCTACACCTTC. Protein product: CASSETATGGYGYTF.